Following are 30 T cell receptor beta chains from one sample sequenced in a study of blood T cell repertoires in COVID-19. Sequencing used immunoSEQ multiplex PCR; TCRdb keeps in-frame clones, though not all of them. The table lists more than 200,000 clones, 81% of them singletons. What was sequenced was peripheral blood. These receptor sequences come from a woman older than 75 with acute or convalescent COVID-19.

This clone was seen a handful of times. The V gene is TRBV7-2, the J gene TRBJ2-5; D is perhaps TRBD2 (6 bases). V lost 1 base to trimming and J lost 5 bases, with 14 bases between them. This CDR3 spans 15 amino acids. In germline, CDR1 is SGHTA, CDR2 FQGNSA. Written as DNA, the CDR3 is TGTGCCAGCAGCTTAGTCGTGGACGCGGGGGAGACCCAGTACTTC. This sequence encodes CASSLVVDAGETQYF.

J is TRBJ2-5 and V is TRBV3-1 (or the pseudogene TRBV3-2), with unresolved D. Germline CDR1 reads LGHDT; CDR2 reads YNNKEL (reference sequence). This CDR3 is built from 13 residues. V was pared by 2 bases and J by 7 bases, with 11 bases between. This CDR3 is CASSQSEIGTQYF. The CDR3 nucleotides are TGTGCCAGCAGCCAATCCGAGATCGGGACCCAGTACTTC.

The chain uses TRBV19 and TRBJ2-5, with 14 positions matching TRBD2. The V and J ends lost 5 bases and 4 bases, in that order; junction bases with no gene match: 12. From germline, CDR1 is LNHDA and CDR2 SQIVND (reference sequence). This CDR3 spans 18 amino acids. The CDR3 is CASSPLRTSGRRGETQYF. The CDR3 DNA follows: TGTGCCAGTAGTCCCCTCCGGACTAGCGGGAGGAGGGGAGAGACCCAGTACTTC.

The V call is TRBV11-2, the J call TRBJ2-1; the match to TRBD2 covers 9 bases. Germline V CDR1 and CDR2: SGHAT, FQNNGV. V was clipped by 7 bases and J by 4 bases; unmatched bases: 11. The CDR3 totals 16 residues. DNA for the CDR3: TGTGCCAGCAATCGCGTCACCAGCGGGGGGTACAATGAGCAGTTCTTC. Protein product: CASNRVTSGGYNEQFF.

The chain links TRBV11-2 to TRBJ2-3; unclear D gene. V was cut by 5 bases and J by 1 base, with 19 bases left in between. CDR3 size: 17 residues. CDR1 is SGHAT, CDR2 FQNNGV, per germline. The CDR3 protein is CASSPRTVRTGTDTQYF. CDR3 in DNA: TGTGCCAGCAGCCCCCGAACAGTGCGAACTGGCACAGATACGCAGTATTTT.

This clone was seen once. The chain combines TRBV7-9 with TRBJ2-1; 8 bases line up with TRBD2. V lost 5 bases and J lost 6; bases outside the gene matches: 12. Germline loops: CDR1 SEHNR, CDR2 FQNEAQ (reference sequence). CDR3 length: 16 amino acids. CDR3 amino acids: CASSPSWAGGPNEQFF. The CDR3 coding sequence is TGTGCCAGCAGCCCCTCATGGGCGGGAGGCCCCAATGAGCAGTTCTTC.

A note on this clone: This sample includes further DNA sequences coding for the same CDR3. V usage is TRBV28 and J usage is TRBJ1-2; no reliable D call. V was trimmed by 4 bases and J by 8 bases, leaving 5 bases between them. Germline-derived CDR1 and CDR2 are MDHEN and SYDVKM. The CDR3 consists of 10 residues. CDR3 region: CASSSRGYTF. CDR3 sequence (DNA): TGTGCCAGCAGTTCCCGGGGCTACACCTTC.

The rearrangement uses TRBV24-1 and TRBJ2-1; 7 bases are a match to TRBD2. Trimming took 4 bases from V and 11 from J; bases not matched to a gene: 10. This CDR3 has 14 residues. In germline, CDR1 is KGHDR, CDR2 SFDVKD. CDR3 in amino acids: CATSDSERDRKQFF. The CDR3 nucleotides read TGTGCCACCAGTGACTCCGAGCGGGACCGTAAGCAGTTCTTC.

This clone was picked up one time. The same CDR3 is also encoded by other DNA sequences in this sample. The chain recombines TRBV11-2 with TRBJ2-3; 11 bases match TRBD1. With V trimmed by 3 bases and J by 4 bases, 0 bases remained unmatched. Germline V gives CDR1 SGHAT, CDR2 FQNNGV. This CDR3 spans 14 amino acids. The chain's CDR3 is CASSLDRGPDTQYF. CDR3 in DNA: TGTGCCAGCAGCTTGGACAGGGGGCCAGATACGCAGTATTTT.

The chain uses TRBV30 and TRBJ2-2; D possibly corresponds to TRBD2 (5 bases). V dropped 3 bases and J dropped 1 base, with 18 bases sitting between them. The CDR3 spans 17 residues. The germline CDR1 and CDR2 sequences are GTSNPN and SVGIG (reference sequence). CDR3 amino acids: CAWSYPCGQMNTGELFF. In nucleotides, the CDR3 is TGTGCCTGGAGCTACCCATGCGGGCAGATGAACACCGGGGAGCTGTTTTTT.

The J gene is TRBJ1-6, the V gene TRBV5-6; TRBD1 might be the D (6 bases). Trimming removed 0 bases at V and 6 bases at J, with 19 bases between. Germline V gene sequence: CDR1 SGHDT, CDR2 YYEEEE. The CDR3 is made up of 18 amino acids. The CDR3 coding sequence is TGTGCCAGCAGCTTGGCAGGGGCCCTGGGATTTGGTAATTCACCCCTCCACTTT. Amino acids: CASSLAGALGFGNSPLHF.

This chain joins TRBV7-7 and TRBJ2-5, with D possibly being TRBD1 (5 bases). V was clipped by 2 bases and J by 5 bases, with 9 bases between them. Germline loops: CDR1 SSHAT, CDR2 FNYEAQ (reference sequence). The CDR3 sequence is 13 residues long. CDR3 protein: CASSLRQRETQYF. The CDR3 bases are TGTGCCAGCAGCTTAAGACAGAGGGAGACCCAGTACTTC.

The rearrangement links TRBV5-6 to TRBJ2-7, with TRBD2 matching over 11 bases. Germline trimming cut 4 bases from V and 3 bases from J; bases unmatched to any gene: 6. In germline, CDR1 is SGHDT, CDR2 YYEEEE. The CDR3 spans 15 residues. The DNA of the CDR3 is TGTGCCAGCAGCCTACGGGGACTAGCGGACTACGAGCAGTACTTC. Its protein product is CASSLRGLADYEQYF.

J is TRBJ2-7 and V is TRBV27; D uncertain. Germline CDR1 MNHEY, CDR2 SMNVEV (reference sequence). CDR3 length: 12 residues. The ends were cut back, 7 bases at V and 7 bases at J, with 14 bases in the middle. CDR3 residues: CASNPRREEQYF. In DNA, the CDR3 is TGTGCCAGCAATCCTAGGAGAGAGGAGCAGTACTTC.

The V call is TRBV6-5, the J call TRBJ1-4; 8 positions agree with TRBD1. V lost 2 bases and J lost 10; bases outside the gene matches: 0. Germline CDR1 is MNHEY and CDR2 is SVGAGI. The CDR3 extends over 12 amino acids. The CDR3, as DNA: TGTGCCAGCAGTTACGGACAGGGAAAACTGTTTTTT. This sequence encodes CASSYGQGKLFF.

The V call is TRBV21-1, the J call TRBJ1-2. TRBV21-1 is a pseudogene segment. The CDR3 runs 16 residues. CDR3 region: CASSKALRGINYGYTF. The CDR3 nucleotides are TGTGCCAGCAGCAAAGCGCTCCGGGGAATTAACTATGGCTACACCTTC.

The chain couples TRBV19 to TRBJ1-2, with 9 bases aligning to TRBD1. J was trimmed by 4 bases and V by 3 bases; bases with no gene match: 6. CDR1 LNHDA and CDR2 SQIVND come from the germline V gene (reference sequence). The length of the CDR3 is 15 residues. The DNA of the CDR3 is TGTGCCAGTAGTATGGTCCGGGACAGGGCCTATGGCTACACCTTC. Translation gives CASSMVRDRAYGYTF.

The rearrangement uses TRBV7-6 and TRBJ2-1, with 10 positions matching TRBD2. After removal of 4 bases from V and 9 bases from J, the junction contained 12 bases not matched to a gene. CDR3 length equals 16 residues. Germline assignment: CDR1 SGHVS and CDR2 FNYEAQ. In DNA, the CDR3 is TGTGCCAGCAGCTCCCCCAGAGCGGGGGGGACGGGTGAGCAGTTCTTC. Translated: CASSSPRAGGTGEQFF.

The DNA of the CDR3 is TGTGCCAGCAGTTTCCTCTGGACAGGCCAAGAGACCCAGTACTTC. It encodes CASSFLWTGQETQYF. This rearrangement joins TRBV6-2 or TRBV6-3 to TRBJ2-5; 7 nucleotides line up with TRBD1. The V segment lost 4 bases and the J segment 1 base; nucleotides outside the gene matches: 6. The CDR3 totals 15 residues. Looked up from germline, CDR1 is MNHEY and CDR2 is SVGEGT.

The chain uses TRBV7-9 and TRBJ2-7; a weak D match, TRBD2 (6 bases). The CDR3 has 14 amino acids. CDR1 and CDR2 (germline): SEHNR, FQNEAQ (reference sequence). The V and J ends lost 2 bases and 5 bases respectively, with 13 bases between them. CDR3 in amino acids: CASSLRGIPHEQYF. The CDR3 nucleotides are TGTGCCAGCAGCTTACGGGGGATCCCCCACGAGCAGTACTTC.

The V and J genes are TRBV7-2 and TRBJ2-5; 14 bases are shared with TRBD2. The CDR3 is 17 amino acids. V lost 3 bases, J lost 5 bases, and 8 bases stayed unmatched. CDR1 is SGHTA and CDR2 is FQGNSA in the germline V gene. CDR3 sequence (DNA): TGTGCCAGCAGCTTCACCGGGACTAGCGGGAGTAGGGAGACCCAGTACTTC. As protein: CASSFTGTSGSRETQYF.

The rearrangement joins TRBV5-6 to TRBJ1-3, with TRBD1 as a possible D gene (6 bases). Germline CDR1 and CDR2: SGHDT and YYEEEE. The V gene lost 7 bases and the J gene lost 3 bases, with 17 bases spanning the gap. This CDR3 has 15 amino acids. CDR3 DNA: TGTGCCAGCTTCCCCCAGGGGATCTTTGGAAACACCATATATTTT. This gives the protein CASFPQGIFGNTIYF.

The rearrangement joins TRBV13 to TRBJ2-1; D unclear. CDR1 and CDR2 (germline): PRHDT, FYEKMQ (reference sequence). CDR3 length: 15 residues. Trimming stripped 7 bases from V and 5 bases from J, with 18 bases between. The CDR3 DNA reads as TGTGCCAGCAACTCGAGGAAAGCCTTTAACAATGAGCAGTTCTTC. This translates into CASNSRKAFNNEQFF.

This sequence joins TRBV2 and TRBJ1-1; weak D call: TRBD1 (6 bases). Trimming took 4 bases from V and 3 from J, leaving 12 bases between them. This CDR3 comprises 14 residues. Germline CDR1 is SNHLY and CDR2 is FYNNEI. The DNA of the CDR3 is TGTGCCAGCAGTGCGTCAGGGGCAGACACTGAAGCTTTCTTT. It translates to CASSASGADTEAFF. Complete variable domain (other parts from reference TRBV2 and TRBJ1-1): EPEVTQTPSHQVTQMGQEVILRCVPISNHLYFYWYRQILGQKVEFLVSFYNNEISEKSEIFDDQFSVERPDGSNFTLKIRSTKLEDSAMYFCASSASGADTEAFFGQGTRLTVV.

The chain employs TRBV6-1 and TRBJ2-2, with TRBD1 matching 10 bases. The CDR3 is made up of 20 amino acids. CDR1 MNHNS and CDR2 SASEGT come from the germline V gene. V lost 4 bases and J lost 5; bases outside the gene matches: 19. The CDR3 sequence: CASSGPGQGRLTPKTGELFF. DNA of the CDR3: TGTGCCAGCAGTGGACCGGGACAGGGGCGTCTCACTCCTAAGACCGGGGAGCTGTTTTTT.

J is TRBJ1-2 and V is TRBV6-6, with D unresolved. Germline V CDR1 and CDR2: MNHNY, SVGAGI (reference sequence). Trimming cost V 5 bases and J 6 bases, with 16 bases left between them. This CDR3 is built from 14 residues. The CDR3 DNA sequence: TGTGCCAGCAGTCCCGAGCCCCCGAAAGATGGCTACACCTTC. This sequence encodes CASSPEPPKDGYTF.

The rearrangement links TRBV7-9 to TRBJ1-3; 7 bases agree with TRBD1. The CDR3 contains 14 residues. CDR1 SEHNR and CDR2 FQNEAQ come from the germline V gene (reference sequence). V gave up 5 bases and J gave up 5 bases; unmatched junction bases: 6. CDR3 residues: CASSPTGMRNTIYF. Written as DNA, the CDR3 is TGTGCCAGCAGCCCGACAGGGATGAGAAACACCATATATTTT.

This CDR3 is CASRPTGGDSPLHF. The CDR3 DNA follows: TGTGCCAGCAGGCCTACAGGGGGAGATTCACCCCTCCACTTT. The rearrangement joins TRBV6-2 or TRBV6-3 to TRBJ1-6, with 8 bases that match TRBD1. Germline CDR1 is MNHEY and CDR2 is SVGEGT. The CDR3 has 14 amino acids. Trimming took 6 bases from V and 8 from J; bases not matched to a gene: 6.

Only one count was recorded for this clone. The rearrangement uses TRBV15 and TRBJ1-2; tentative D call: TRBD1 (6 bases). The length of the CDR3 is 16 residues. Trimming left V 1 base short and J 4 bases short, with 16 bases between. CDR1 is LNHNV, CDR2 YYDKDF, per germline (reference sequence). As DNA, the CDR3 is TGTGCCACCAGCAGAGTGGATACCCAGGGGTCCTATGGCTACACCTTC. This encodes CATSRVDTQGSYGYTF.

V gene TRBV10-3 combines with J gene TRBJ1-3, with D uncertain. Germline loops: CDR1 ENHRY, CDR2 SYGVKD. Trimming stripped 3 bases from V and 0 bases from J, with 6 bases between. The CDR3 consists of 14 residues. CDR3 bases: TGTGCCATCAGTGATGGCCTCTCTGGAAACACCATATATTTT. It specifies CAISDGLSGNTIYF.